This T cell receptor beta chain stems from a study of PD-1 blockade in mismatch repair-deficient tumors. Documented time point: roughly ten-day in vitro stimulation with candidate neoantigen peptide 5. A few pembrolizumab responders had their TCRs sequenced. Germline assignment: CDR1 SGHTA and CDR2 FQGTGA. This CDR3 spans 13 amino acids. The V end lost 3 bases, the J end lost 3 bases, and 5 bases lay between the germline ends. Worth noting for this clone: Its target is unknown.

Generated by immunoSEQ multiplex PCR, the TCRdb table keeps only in-frame clones and is missing some. The repertoire holds about 15,000 clones, with 70% to 85% as singletons. Study-wide findings and caveats: Rapid post-treatment expansion, then contraction, generally preceding radiologic response, marked tumor-resident clones.

This TCR came from an adult with mismatch repair-deficient cancer. The genes are TRBV7-3 and TRBJ2-2; unclear D gene. This specimen was cells cultured in vitro, taken from a patient treated with pembrolizumab. The CDR3 nucleotides read TGTGCCAGCAGCTTGAGTCACACCGGGGAGCTGTTTTTT. Translated, it gives CASSLSHTGELFF.